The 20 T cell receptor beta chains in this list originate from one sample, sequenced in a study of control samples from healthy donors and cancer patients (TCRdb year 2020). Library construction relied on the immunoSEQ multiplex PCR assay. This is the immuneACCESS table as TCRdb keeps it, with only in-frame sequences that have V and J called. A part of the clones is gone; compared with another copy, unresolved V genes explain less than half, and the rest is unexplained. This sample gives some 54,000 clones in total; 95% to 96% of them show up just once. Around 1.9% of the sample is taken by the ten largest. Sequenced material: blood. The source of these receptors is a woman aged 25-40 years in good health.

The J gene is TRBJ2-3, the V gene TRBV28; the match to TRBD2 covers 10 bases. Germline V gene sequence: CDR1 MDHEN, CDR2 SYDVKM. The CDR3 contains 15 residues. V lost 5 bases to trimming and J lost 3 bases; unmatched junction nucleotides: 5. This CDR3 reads CASSPGSGRTDTQYF. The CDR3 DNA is TGTGCCAGCAGTCCCGGTAGCGGGAGGACAGATACGCAGTATTTT.

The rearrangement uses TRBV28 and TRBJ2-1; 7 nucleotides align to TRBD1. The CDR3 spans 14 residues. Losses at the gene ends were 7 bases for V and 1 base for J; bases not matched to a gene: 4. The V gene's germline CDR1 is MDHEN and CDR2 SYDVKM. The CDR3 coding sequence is TGTGCCAGCACCCCAGGGGGATCCTACAATGAGCAGTTCTTC. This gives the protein CASTPGGSYNEQFF. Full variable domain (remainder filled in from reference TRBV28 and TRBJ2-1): DVKVTQSSRYLVKRTGEKVFLECVQDMDHENMFWYRQDPGLGLRLIYFSYDVKMKEKGDIPEGYSVSREKKERFSLILESASTNQTSMYLCASTPGGSYNEQFFGPGTRLTVL.

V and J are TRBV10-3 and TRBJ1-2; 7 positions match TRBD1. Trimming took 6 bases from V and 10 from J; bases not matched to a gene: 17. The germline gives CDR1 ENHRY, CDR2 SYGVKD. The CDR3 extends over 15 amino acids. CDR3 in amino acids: CAIRPSIRDSRFYTF. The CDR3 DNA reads TGTGCCATCAGACCTTCCATCCGGGACAGTAGGTTCTACACCTTC.

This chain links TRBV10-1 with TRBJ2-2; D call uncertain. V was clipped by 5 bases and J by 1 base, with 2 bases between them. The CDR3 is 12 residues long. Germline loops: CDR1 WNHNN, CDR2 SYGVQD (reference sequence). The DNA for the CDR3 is TGCGCCAGCAGTAAGAACACCGGGGAGCTGTTTTTT. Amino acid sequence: CASSKNTGELFF.

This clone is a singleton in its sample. For the CDR3, the DNA is TGTGCCAGCAGCCTCATGGGACAGTCGTATAATTCACCCCTCCACTTT. Translated, it gives CASSLMGQSYNSPLHF. The genes are TRBV7-8 and TRBJ1-6; 7 positions match TRBD1. CDR1 and CDR2 from the germline V gene are SGHVS and FQNEAQ. The V gene end was trimmed by 5 bases and the J gene end by 4 bases; junction bases not matched to a gene: 8. There are 16 residues in the CDR3.

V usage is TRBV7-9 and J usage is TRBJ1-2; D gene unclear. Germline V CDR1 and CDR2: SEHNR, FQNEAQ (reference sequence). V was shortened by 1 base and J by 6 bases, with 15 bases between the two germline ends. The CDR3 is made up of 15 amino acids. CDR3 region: CASSLVSSHWDGYTF. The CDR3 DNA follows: TGTGCCAGCAGCTTAGTAAGCTCTCACTGGGATGGCTACACCTTC.

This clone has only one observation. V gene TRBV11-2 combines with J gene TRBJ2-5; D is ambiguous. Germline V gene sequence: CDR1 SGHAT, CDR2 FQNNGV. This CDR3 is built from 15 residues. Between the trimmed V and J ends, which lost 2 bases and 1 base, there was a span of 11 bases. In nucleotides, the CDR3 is TGTGCCAGCAGCTTAAACAACTACAGCCAAGAGACCCAGTACTTC. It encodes CASSLNNYSQETQYF.

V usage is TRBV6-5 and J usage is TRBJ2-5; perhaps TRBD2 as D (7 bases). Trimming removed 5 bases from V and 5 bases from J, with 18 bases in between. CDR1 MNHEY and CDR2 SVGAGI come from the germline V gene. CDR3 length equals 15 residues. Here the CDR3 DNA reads TGTGCCAGCAGTCCAAAGACGGCGGGGGCGGAGACCCAGTACTTC. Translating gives CASSPKTAGAETQYF.

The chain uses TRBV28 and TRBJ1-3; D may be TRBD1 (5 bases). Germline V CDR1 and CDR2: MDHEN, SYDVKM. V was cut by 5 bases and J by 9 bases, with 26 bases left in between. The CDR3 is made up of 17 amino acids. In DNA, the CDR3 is TGTGCCAGCAGTCCCGACCCCTGGCCGGGCCTGGGGGGCACCATATATTTT. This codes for CASSPDPWPGLGGTIYF.

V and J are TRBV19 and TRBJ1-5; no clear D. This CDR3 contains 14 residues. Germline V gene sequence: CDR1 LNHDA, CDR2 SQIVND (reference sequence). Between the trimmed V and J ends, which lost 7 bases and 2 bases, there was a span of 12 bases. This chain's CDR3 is CASTLGAGNQPQHF. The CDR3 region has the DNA TGTGCCAGTACCCTAGGTGCGGGCAATCAGCCCCAGCATTTT.

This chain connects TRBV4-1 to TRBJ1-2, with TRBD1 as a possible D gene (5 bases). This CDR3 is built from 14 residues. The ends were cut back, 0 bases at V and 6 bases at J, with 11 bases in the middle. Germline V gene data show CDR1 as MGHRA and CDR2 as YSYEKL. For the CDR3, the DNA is TGCGCCAGCAGCCAAGAGTGGGACGGAGATGGCTACACCTTC. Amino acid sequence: CASSQEWDGDGYTF.

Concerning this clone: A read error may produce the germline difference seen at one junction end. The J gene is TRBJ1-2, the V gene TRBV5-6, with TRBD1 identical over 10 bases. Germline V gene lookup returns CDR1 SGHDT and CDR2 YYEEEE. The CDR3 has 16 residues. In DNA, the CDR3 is TGTGCCAGCAGCCAGGGGACAGGGGTCATCTCCTATGGCTACACCTTT. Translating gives CASSQGTGVISYGYTF.

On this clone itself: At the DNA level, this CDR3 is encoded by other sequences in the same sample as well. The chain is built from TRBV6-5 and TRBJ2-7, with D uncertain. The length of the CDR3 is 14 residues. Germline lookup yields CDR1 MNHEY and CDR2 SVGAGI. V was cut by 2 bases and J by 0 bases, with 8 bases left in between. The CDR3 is CASSYSSGSYEQYF. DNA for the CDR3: TGTGCCAGCAGTTACAGTTCGGGCTCCTACGAGCAGTACTTC.

The CDR3 reads CASSFETAERSPQHF. CDR3 DNA sequence: TGTGCCAGCAGTTTCGAAACGGCGGAGCGAAGTCCCCAGCATTTT. This chain joins TRBV28 and TRBJ1-5; D not resolved. Germline assignment: CDR1 MDHEN and CDR2 SYDVKM. Trimming left V 3 bases short and J 10 bases short, with 19 bases between. This CDR3 contains 15 residues.

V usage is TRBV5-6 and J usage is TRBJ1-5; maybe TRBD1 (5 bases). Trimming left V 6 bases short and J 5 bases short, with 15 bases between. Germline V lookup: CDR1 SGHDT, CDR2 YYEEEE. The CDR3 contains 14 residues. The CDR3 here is CASNAWGGDQPQHF. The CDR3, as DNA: TGTGCCAGCAACGCTTGGGGGGGGGATCAGCCCCAGCATTTT.

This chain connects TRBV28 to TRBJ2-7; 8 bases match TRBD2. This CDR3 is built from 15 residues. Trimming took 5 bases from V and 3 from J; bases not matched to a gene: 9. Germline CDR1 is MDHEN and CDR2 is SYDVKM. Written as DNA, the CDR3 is TGTGCCAGCAGTCCCCATTCAGCGGGAGACTACGAGCAGTACTTC. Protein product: CASSPHSAGDYEQYF.

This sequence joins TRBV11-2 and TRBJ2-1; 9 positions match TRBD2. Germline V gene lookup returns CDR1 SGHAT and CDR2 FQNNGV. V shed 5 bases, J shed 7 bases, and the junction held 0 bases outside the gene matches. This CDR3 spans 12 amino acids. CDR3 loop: CASSLAGNEQFF. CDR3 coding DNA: TGTGCCAGCAGCCTAGCGGGGAATGAGCAGTTCTTC.

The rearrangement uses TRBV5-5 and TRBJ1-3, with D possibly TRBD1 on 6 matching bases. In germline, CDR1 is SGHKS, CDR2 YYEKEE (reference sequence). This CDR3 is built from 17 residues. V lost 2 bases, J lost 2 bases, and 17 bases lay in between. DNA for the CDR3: TGTGCCAGCAGCTTCCGAGCGGGGAGGGGGGCTGGAAACACCATATATTTT. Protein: CASSFRAGRGAGNTIYF.

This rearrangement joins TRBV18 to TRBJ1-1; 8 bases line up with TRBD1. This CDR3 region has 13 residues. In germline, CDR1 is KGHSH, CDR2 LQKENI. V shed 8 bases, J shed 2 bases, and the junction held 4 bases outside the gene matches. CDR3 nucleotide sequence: TGTGCCAGCAAAGGACAGGGTAACACTGAAGCTTTCTTT. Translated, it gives CASKGQGNTEAFF.

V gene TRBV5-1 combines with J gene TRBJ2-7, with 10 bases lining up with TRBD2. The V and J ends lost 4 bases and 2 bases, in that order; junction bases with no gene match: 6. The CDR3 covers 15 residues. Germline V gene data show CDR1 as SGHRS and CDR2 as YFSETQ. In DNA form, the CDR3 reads TGCGCCAGCAGCCCCGGGACTAGCGTCACCTACGAGCAGTACTTC. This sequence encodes CASSPGTSVTYEQYF.